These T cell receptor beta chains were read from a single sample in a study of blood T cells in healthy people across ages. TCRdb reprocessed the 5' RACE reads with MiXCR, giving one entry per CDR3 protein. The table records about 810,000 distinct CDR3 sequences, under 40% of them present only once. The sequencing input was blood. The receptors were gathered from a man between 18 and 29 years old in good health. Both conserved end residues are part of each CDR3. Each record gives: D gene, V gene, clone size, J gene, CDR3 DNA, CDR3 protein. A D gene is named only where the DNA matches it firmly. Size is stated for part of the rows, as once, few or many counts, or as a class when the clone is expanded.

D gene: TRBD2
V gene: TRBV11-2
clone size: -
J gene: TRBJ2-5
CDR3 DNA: TGTGCCAGCAGCTTGGGACTATGGAATGAGCAGTACTTC
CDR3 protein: CASSLGLWNEQYF

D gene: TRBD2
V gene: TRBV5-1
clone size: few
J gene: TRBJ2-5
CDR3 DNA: TGCGCCAGCAGCTTGGTGGGGCTACGACTAGCGGGGCCACAAGAGACCCAGTACTTC
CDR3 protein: CASSLVGLRLAGPQETQYF

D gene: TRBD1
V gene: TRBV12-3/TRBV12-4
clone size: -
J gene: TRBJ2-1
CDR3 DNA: TGTGCCAGCAGATCCGGGACAGGGCGGTTGTACAATGAGCAGTTCTTC
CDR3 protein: CASRSGTGRLYNEQFF

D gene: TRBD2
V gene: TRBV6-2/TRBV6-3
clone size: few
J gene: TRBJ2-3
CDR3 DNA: TGTGCCAGCAGGCGCCTAGCGGGGGGGGTTGACACAGATACGCAGTATTTT
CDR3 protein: CASRRLAGGVDTDTQYF

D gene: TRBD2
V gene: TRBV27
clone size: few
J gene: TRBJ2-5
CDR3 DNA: TGTGCCAGCAGTACCCTTGGAGCGGGGGGTCACAATGAGCAGTACTTC
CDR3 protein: CASSTLGAGGHNEQYF

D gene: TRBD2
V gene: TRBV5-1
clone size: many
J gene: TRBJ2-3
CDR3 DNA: TGCGCCAGCAGCTTCTCTAGCGGCCTCACAGATACGCAGTATTTT
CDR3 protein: CASSFSSGLTDTQYF

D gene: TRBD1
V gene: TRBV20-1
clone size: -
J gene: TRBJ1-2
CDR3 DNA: TGCAGTACAACGGGACAGGCGAACTATGGCTACACCTTC
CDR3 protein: CSTTGQANYGYTF

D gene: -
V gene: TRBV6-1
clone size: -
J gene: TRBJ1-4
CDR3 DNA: TGTGCCAGCAGTGAAGCAGGTATAGGGGAAAAACTGTTTTTT
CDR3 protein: CASSEAGIGEKLFF

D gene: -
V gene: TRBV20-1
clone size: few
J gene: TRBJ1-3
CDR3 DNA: TGCAGTGCTAGACAGGGGAGGAGGGAAAACACCATATATTTT
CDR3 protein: CSARQGRRENTIYF

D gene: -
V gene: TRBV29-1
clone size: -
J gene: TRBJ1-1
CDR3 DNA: TGCAGCGTTGAGTACATTTTGAACACTGAAGCTTTCTTT
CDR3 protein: CSVEYILNTEAFF

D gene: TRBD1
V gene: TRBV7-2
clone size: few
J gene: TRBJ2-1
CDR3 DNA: TGTGCCAGCACCTTCCCCGCAGGGACAGTCAGCTACAATGAGCAGTTCTTC
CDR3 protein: CASTFPAGTVSYNEQFF

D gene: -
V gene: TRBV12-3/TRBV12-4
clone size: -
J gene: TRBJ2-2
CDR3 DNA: TGTGCCAGCAGTTTTGCTACTCCGGGGGTGGGGGAGCTGTTTTTT
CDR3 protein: CASSFATPGVGELFF

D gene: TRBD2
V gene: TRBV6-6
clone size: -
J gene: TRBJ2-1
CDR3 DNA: TGTGCCAGCAGTTCTATCGGGGGGGCGGTTGAGCAGTTCTTC
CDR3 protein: CASSSIGGAVEQFF

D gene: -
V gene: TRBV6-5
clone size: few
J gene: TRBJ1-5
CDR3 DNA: TGTGCCAGCAGTTACTCCCAGGGTCCTAATCAGCCCCAGCATTTT
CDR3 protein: CASSYSQGPNQPQHF

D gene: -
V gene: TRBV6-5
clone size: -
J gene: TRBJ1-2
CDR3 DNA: TGTACCAGCAGTTACCGGCAGGGTGCGAACTATGGCTACACCTTC
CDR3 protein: CTSSYRQGANYGYTF

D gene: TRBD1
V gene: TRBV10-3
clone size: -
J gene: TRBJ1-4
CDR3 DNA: TGTGCCATCAGGGGGACAGGCGGGGAAAAACTGTTTTTT
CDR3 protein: CAIRGTGGEKLFF

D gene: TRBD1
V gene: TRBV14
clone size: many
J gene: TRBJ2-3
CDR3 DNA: TGTGCCAGCAGCCAACCTTTCCAGGGGGCCACAGATACGCAGTATTTT
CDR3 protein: CASSQPFQGATDTQYF

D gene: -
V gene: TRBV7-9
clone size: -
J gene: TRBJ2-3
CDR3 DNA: TGTGCCAGCAGCTTAGGTACAGATATGCAGTATTTT
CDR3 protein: CASSLGTDMQYF